The next 20 T cell receptor beta chains were all read from a single sample in a study of early stage breast cancer tumors. Profiled with immunoSEQ multiplex PCR; TCRdb holds only in-frame clones, not every one. The table shows more than 60,000 clones, with 70% to 85% occurring only once. Sequencing was carried out using blood. Source of these receptors: a person in their sixties with breast cancer.

The rearrangement uses TRBV28 and TRBJ2-7; D is unclear. Germline assignment: CDR1 MDHEN and CDR2 SYDVKM. There are 14 residues in the CDR3. V was shortened by 6 bases and J by 7 bases, with 19 bases between the two germline ends. CDR3 residues: CASRGSTSRDEQYF. The CDR3 DNA follows: TGTGCCAGCAGGGGCTCCACGTCTAGGGATGAGCAGTACTTC.

This clone was seen more than once but under ten times. This sequence joins TRBV2 and TRBJ1-2; D not certain. Per the germline V gene, CDR1 is SNHLY and CDR2 is FYNNEI. With 2 bases removed from V and 8 bases from J, the gap between germline ends came to 12 bases. The CDR3 spans 13 residues. Written as DNA, the CDR3 is TGTGCCAGCAGTGAAAGGAGGTTGGAGGGCTACACCTTC. Translating gives CASSERRLEGYTF.

This rearrangement joins TRBV20-1 to TRBJ2-1; D is possibly TRBD2 (6 bases). Trimming removed 1 base at V and 10 bases at J, with 8 bases between. CDR1 is DFQATT and CDR2 is SNEGSKA in the germline V gene (reference sequence). The length of the CDR3 is 11 residues. The CDR3 reads CSARAAGEQFF. The CDR3 region has the DNA TGCAGTGCTAGAGCTGCGGGGGAGCAGTTCTTC.

This clone showed up just once. One junction end disagrees with the germline gene, perhaps due to a read error. The chain carries TRBV5-1 and TRBJ1-3; TRBD1 is a possible D gene (6 bases). The CDR3 consists of 16 residues. Germline-derived CDR1 and CDR2 are SGHRS and YFSETQ. The CDR3 loop is CASSRVTGISGNTMYF. The DNA for the CDR3 is TGCGCCAGCAGCAGGGTAACAGGGATCTCTGGAAACACCATGTATTTT.

This clone was recorded only once. This sequence joins TRBV2 and TRBJ2-1, with 8 bases lining up with TRBD2. The CDR3 totals 13 residues. V was pared by 3 bases and J by 7 bases, with 2 bases of the junction left unmatched. The germline V gene encodes CDR1 SNHLY and CDR2 FYNNEI. The CDR3 bases are TGTGCCAGCAGTGATGAGCGGGAGAATGAGCAGTTCTTC. It yields the protein CASSDERENEQFF.

The J gene is TRBJ2-1, the V gene TRBV6-1; TRBD1 matches 10 bases. From germline, CDR1 is MNHNS and CDR2 SASEGT. V shed 2 bases, J shed 7 bases, and the junction held 11 bases outside the gene matches. This CDR3 is 17 amino acids long. CDR3 in DNA: TGTGCCAGCAGTGAATGGATGACGGGACAGGGGAGAAATGAGCAGTTCTTC. As protein: CASSEWMTGQGRNEQFF.

V and J are TRBV5-5 and TRBJ2-7; weak D call: TRBD2 (6 bases). Germline values: CDR1 SGHKS, CDR2 YYEKEE (reference sequence). The CDR3 totals 12 residues. V lost 4 bases to trimming and J lost 3 bases, with 8 bases between them. The CDR3 sequence: CASSPGGYEQYF. CDR3 sequence (DNA): TGTGCCAGCAGCCCCGGGGGCTACGAGCAGTACTTC. The entire variable domain, with the rest obtained from reference TRBV5-5 and TRBJ2-7, is as follows: DAGVTQSPTHLIKTRGQQVTLRCSPISGHKSVSWYQQVLGQGPQFIFQYYEKEERGRGNFPDRFSARQFPNYSSELNVNALLLGDSALYLCASSPGGYEQYFGPGTRLTVT.

The chain uses TRBV15 and TRBJ2-5, with 10 nucleotides matching TRBD1. This CDR3 comprises 15 residues. CDR1 LNHNV and CDR2 YYDKDF come from the germline V gene (reference sequence). V shed 3 bases, J shed 3 bases, and the junction held 4 bases outside the gene matches. CDR3 DNA: TGTGCCACCAGCAGGGGACAGGGGATAAAAGAGACCCAGTACTTC. It yields the protein CATSRGQGIKETQYF. The full variable domain, rest sourced from reference TRBV15 and TRBJ2-5, is DAMVIQNPRYQVTQFGKPVTLSCSQTLNHNVMYWYQQKSSQAPKLLFHYYDKDFNNEADTPDNFQSRRPNTSFCFLDIRSPGLGDTAMYLCATSRGQGIKETQYFGPGTRLLVL.

The chain employs TRBV19 and TRBJ2-7, with 10 bases fitting TRBD1. With V trimmed by 1 base and J by 1 base, 1 base remained unmatched. The CDR3 is 15 amino acids. Germline loops: CDR1 LNHDA, CDR2 SQIVND (reference sequence). CDR3 region: CASSIAGQGSYEQYF. The CDR3 region has the DNA TGTGCCAGTAGTATAGCGGGACAGGGGTCCTACGAGCAGTACTTC.

This clone was found once. This sequence joins TRBV19 and TRBJ1-5, with a tentative D call TRBD1 (5 bases). The ends were cut back, 7 bases at V and 5 bases at J, with 18 bases in the middle. Germline V gene sequence: CDR1 LNHDA, CDR2 SQIVND (reference sequence). This CDR3 contains 15 residues. The CDR3 here is CASTSGTVRDQPQHF. For the CDR3, the DNA is TGTGCCAGTACCTCCGGGACCGTTCGAGATCAGCCCCAGCATTTT.

The chain is built from TRBV14 and TRBJ1-5, with TRBD1 as a possible D gene (5 bases). Germline CDR1 reads SGHDN; CDR2 reads FVKESK. The CDR3 totals 15 residues. V was shortened by 2 bases and J by 1 base, with 9 bases between the two germline ends. This CDR3 is CASSQSGGSNQPQHF. In nucleotides, the CDR3 is TGTGCCAGCAGCCAATCCGGGGGGAGCAATCAGCCCCAGCATTTT.

The CDR3 region has the DNA TGTGCCAGCGGGTTATTAGAAGCTTTCTTT. It yields the protein CASGLLEAFF. J is TRBJ1-1 and V is TRBV7-9; D is unclear. Trimming pared 8 bases from V and 8 bases from J, leaving 9 bases between. In germline, CDR1 is SEHNR, CDR2 FQNEAQ (reference sequence). CDR3 length: 10 amino acids.

The rearrangement uses TRBV28 and TRBJ2-3, with D hard to call. This CDR3 is 14 amino acids long. The germline gives CDR1 MDHEN, CDR2 SYDVKM. Between the trimmed V and J ends, which lost 5 bases and 0 bases, there was a span of 9 bases. Written as DNA, the CDR3 is TGTGCCAGCAGTCCCCTTGGGAGCACAGATACGCAGTATTTT. It codes for CASSPLGSTDTQYF.

The chain uses TRBV10-3 and TRBJ2-3, with TRBD2 identical over 12 bases. The V gene's germline CDR1 is ENHRY and CDR2 SYGVKD. V dropped 1 base and J dropped 2; count of bases not matched to a gene: 4. The CDR3 has 17 amino acids. The DNA of the CDR3 is TGTGCCATCAGTGAGTACCGACTAGCGGGAGTCACAGATACGCAGTATTTT. Translation gives CAISEYRLAGVTDTQYF.

This clone was detected only a few times. This sequence joins TRBV4-2 and TRBJ1-6; TRBD1 matches 11 bases. The CDR3 has 17 amino acids. In germline, CDR1 is LGHNA, CDR2 YNFKEQ. V lost 1 base to trimming and J lost 5 bases; unmatched junction nucleotides: 4. The chain's CDR3 is CASSQAWTGGDNSPLHF. CDR3 coding DNA: TGTGCCAGCAGCCAAGCCTGGACAGGGGGCGATAATTCACCCCTCCACTTT.

The rearrangement joins TRBV6-5 to TRBJ2-3; TRBD2 matches 12 bases. Trimming cost V 0 bases and J 4 bases; bases outside gene matches: 2. The V gene's germline CDR1 is MNHEY and CDR2 SVGAGI. The CDR3 sequence is 16 residues long. CDR3: CASSYSLAGGSDTQYF. CDR3 nucleotide sequence: TGTGCCAGCAGTTACTCACTAGCGGGAGGATCAGATACGCAGTATTTT.

A few counts support this clone. This rearrangement joins TRBV21-1 to TRBJ1-2. TRBV21-1 is listed as a pseudogene. CDR3 length: 14 residues. CDR3 protein: CASSTEVIGDGYTF. The DNA of the CDR3 is TGTGCCAGCAGCACGGAGGTGATCGGGGATGGCTACACCTTC.

This clone was detected only once. The V gene is TRBV7-2, the J gene TRBJ2-2, with D tentatively TRBD2 (5 bases). The V and J ends lost 2 bases and 7 bases respectively, with 14 bases between them. The CDR3 is 15 amino acids. The germline CDR1 and CDR2 sequences are SGHTA and FQGNSA. CDR3 residues: CASSLIPSSGGELFF. The CDR3 nucleotides read TGTGCCAGCAGCTTAATACCTAGCAGCGGCGGGGAGCTGTTTTTT. The full variable domain, its missing parts supplied by reference TRBV7-2 and TRBJ2-2, is GAGVSQSPSNKVTEKGKDVELRCDPISGHTALYWYRQSLGQGLEFLIYFQGNSAPDKSGLPSDRFSAERTGGSVSTLTIQRTQQEDSAVYLCASSLIPSSGGELFFGEGSRLTVL.

V gene TRBV7-3 combines with J gene TRBJ2-1; a weak D match, TRBD1 (5 bases). This CDR3 has 17 residues. Deletions cut 5 bases from V and 9 bases from J, with 26 bases between. CDR1 and CDR2 (germline): SGHTA, FQGTGA. The CDR3, as DNA: TGTGCCAGCAGCCCTAACCCCATAGCAACCGAAAGGGGTGAGCAGTTCTTC. Translated: CASSPNPIATERGEQFF.

The chain combines TRBV19 with TRBJ1-5, with D maybe TRBD1 (6 bases). V gave up 5 bases and J gave up 11 bases, with 16 bases separating them. Germline V CDR1 and CDR2: LNHDA, SQIVND (reference sequence). The CDR3 has 13 residues. The CDR3 region is CASSAQGGEAQHF. CDR3 DNA: TGTGCCAGTAGTGCACAGGGAGGCGAGGCCCAGCATTTT.